Listed below are T cell receptor beta chains from one sample, sequenced in a study of cytomegalovirus exposure and HLA in healthy donors. Sequencing used immunoSEQ multiplex PCR; TCRdb keeps in-frame clones, though not all of them. The sample has about 84,000 clones. Sequenced input: PBMCs. Receptor source: a man aged 45-65 years in good health and CMV-seronegative. Each CDR3 is given with its conserved first and last residue. The order of the fields is V gene, J gene, D gene, CDR3 DNA, CDR3 protein. The D gene is left open where the match is weak.

v_gene: TRBV5-4; j_gene: TRBJ2-3; d_gene: TRBD2; CDR3nt: TGTGCCAGCAGCAGACTAGCGGGGAACACAGATACGCAGTATTTT; CDR3aa: CASSRLAGNTDTQYF
v_gene: TRBV7-9; j_gene: TRBJ2-1; d_gene: TRBD1; CDR3nt: TGTGCCAGCAGCCTCTTGACAGGGCAAAATGAGCAGTTCTTC; CDR3aa: CASSLLTGQNEQFF
v_gene: TRBV28; j_gene: TRBJ1-5; d_gene: TRBD1; CDR3nt: TGTGCCAGCAGTTTACCGGACAGGGGCCAGCCCCAGCATTTT; CDR3aa: CASSLPDRGQPQHF
v_gene: TRBV15; j_gene: TRBJ1-4; d_gene: .; CDR3nt: TGTGCCACCAGCAGAGATATGGGCTCGGGGCTGTTTTTT; CDR3aa: CATSRDMGSGLFF
v_gene: TRBV7-9; j_gene: TRBJ2-3; d_gene: TRBD1; CDR3nt: TGTGCCAGCAGTCGGCTCGGGACAGGGTTTGGAGATACGCAGTATTTT; CDR3aa: CASSRLGTGFGDTQYF
v_gene: TRBV5-1; j_gene: TRBJ2-3; d_gene: TRBD2; CDR3nt: TGCGCCAGCAGCTTAGCGGGGGGGATGACAGATACGCAGTATTTT; CDR3aa: CASSLAGGMTDTQYF
v_gene: TRBV11-3; j_gene: TRBJ1-1; d_gene: TRBD1; CDR3nt: TGTGCCAGCAGCCCAACAGGGGCTATGAACACTGAAGCTTTCTTT; CDR3aa: CASSPTGAMNTEAFF
v_gene: TRBV9; j_gene: TRBJ1-3; d_gene: .; CDR3nt: TGTGCCAGCAGCGTAGCTAGTACAGGGCTCAGAAACACCATATATTTT; CDR3aa: CASSVASTGLRNTIYF
v_gene: TRBV2; j_gene: TRBJ2-3; d_gene: TRBD2; CDR3nt: TGTGCCAGCAGTGTCGGGGGGGGAAGCGCAGATACGCAGTATTTT; CDR3aa: CASSVGGGSADTQYF
v_gene: TRBV25-1; j_gene: TRBJ2-1; d_gene: .; CDR3nt: TGTGCCAGCAGTCAGCGGGTCGAGCAGTTCTTC; CDR3aa: CASSQRVEQFF
v_gene: TRBV9; j_gene: TRBJ1-5; d_gene: .; CDR3nt: TGTGCCAGCAGCGTAGCTGGAGGGGCCCAGCCCCAGCATTTT; CDR3aa: CASSVAGGAQPQHF
v_gene: TRBV28; j_gene: TRBJ1-6; d_gene: .; CDR3nt: TGTGCCAGCAGTTTATGGAGGGCCCCGGGCAATTCACCCCTCCACTTT; CDR3aa: CASSLWRAPGNSPLHF
v_gene: TRBV4-1; j_gene: TRBJ1-2; d_gene: .; CDR3nt: TGCGCCAGCAGCCAAGATCAAATGCCGCGGGGCCACACCTTC; CDR3aa: CASSQDQMPRGHTF
v_gene: TRBV6-5; j_gene: TRBJ1-5; d_gene: .; CDR3nt: TGTGCCAGCCGACACGGCAATCAGCCCCAGCATTTT; CDR3aa: CASRHGNQPQHF
v_gene: TRBV7-2; j_gene: TRBJ1-3; d_gene: TRBD1; CDR3nt: TGTGCCAGCAGCTTCGGGACAGGGGGCTTCGGCTCTGGAAACACCATATATTTT; CDR3aa: CASSFGTGGFGSGNTIYF
v_gene: TRBV5-5; j_gene: TRBJ1-2; d_gene: .; CDR3nt: TGTGCCAGCAGCTTGGACAGGGTTGGCTACACCTTC; CDR3aa: CASSLDRVGYTF
v_gene: TRBV18; j_gene: TRBJ2-5; d_gene: .; CDR3nt: TGTGCCAGCTCACTCGCGGTCCGGGAGACCCAGTACTTC; CDR3aa: CASSLAVRETQYF
v_gene: TRBV7-3; j_gene: TRBJ2-3; d_gene: TRBD1; CDR3nt: TGTGCCAGCAGCTTAGCGGGACAGGGTACAGATACGCAGTATTTT; CDR3aa: CASSLAGQGTDTQYF
v_gene: TRBV6-4; j_gene: TRBJ1-2; d_gene: TRBD1; CDR3nt: TGTGCCAGCAGCCCGACAGGGACGGATGGCTACACCTTC; CDR3aa: CASSPTGTDGYTF
v_gene: TRBV27; j_gene: TRBJ1-1; d_gene: .; CDR3nt: TGTGCCAGCAGGGCTGGCAGGGAGGGTACTGAAGCTTTCTTT; CDR3aa: CASRAGREGTEAFF
v_gene: TRBV28; j_gene: TRBJ1-2; d_gene: TRBD1; CDR3nt: TGTGCCAGCAGAACCCGACAGGGTCTCAAGCAGGGTGGCTACACCTTC; CDR3aa: CASRTRQGLKQGGYTF
v_gene: TRBV29-1; j_gene: TRBJ2-1; d_gene: .; CDR3nt: TGCAGCGTCAGGAGGGTAGGGAACAATGAGCAGTTCTTC; CDR3aa: CSVRRVGNNEQFF
v_gene: TRBV4-3; j_gene: TRBJ1-2; d_gene: TRBD1; CDR3nt: TGCGCCAGCAGCCGACAAAGGACAGGGGCTAACGGCTACACCTTC; CDR3aa: CASSRQRTGANGYTF
v_gene: TRBV28; j_gene: TRBJ2-5; d_gene: .; CDR3nt: TGTGCCAGCAGTTTCGGAAAAACCGGGAGCCAAGAGACCCAGTACTTC; CDR3aa: CASSFGKTGSQETQYF
v_gene: TRBV7-2; j_gene: TRBJ1-1; d_gene: .; CDR3nt: TGTGCCAGCAGCTGGCAGGGAAACACTGAAGCTTTCTTT; CDR3aa: CASSWQGNTEAFF
v_gene: TRBV7-3; j_gene: TRBJ2-5; d_gene: .; CDR3nt: TGTGCCAGCAGCCTCCAAGTTGGGGCTAAAGAGACCCAGTACTTC; CDR3aa: CASSLQVGAKETQYF
v_gene: TRBV14; j_gene: TRBJ2-7; d_gene: TRBD1; CDR3nt: TGTGCCAGCAGTCGGGGACAGGGCACCTACGAGCAGTACTTC; CDR3aa: CASSRGQGTYEQYF
v_gene: TRBV14; j_gene: TRBJ2-7; d_gene: TRBD1; CDR3nt: TGTGCCAGCAGCCAAGCCCCTTGGACAGGGAGGCACGAGCAGTACTTC; CDR3aa: CASSQAPWTGRHEQYF
v_gene: TRBV11-2; j_gene: TRBJ2-5; d_gene: TRBD1; CDR3nt: TGTGCCAGCAGCTTGGGAGACAGGGATCAAGAGACCCAGTACTTC; CDR3aa: CASSLGDRDQETQYF
v_gene: TRBV7-9; j_gene: TRBJ2-1; d_gene: TRBD2; CDR3nt: TGTGCCAGCAGCTCGAAGGAGCGCGGGGGGGGGTACAATGAGCAGTTCTTC; CDR3aa: CASSSKERGGGYNEQFF
v_gene: TRBV4-2; j_gene: TRBJ1-3; d_gene: .; CDR3nt: TGTGCCAGCAGCCAAGATCGGGAGGGTTTCTATTCTGGAAACACCATATATTTT; CDR3aa: CASSQDREGFYSGNTIYF
v_gene: TRBV29-1; j_gene: TRBJ2-1; d_gene: TRBD1; CDR3nt: TGCAGCGTTGAAGTTTGGACAGGCGACAACAATGAGCAGTTCTTC; CDR3aa: CSVEVWTGDNNEQFF
v_gene: TRBV5-1; j_gene: TRBJ2-7; d_gene: TRBD1; CDR3nt: TGCGCCAGCAGCTTGGACGACAGGGGGCGCGACGAGCAGTACTTC; CDR3aa: CASSLDDRGRDEQYF
v_gene: TRBV10-1; j_gene: TRBJ2-2; d_gene: TRBD2; CDR3nt: TGCGCCAGCAGTGAAACTAGCGGGGGGGCCGGGGAGCTGTTTTTT; CDR3aa: CASSETSGGAGELFF
v_gene: TRBV2; j_gene: TRBJ2-3; d_gene: TRBD2; CDR3nt: TGTGCCAGCAGTACACCCGGGACTAGCGGGTCAGATACGCAGTATTTT; CDR3aa: CASSTPGTSGSDTQYF
v_gene: TRBV27; j_gene: TRBJ1-4; d_gene: TRBD1; CDR3nt: TGTGCCAGCAGTACCCAGACAGGGGACAATGAAAAACTGTTTTTT; CDR3aa: CASSTQTGDNEKLFF
v_gene: TRBV10-1; j_gene: TRBJ1-1; d_gene: TRBD1; CDR3nt: TGCGCCAGCAGGGCCACGACAGGGGTGGGGACTGAAGCTTTCTTT; CDR3aa: CASRATTGVGTEAFF
v_gene: TRBV10-3; j_gene: TRBJ1-5; d_gene: .; CDR3nt: TGTGCCATCAGACAGGGCACTCTGCCCAATCAGCCCCAGCATTTT; CDR3aa: CAIRQGTLPNQPQHF
v_gene: TRBV2; j_gene: TRBJ2-7; d_gene: TRBD1; CDR3nt: TGTGCCAGCATTGTTGACAGGGGGCGCGGCGAGCAGTACTTC; CDR3aa: CASIVDRGRGEQYF
v_gene: TRBV4-1; j_gene: TRBJ2-1; d_gene: .; CDR3nt: TGCGCCAGCAGCCCCAGGGGTCCGAATGAGCAGTTCTTC; CDR3aa: CASSPRGPNEQFF
v_gene: TRBV5-4; j_gene: TRBJ1-6; d_gene: .; CDR3nt: TGTGCCAGCAGCTTGGGGGGGAGGGTAGGTTCACCCCTCCACTTT; CDR3aa: CASSLGGRVGSPLHF
v_gene: TRBV19; j_gene: TRBJ1-6; d_gene: TRBD1; CDR3nt: TGTGCCAGTAGTACGCAGGGGGTGGAGAATTCACCCCTCCACTTT; CDR3aa: CASSTQGVENSPLHF
v_gene: TRBV5-1; j_gene: TRBJ2-7; d_gene: .; CDR3nt: TGCGCCAGCAGCTTGGCTCCACAGACCTACGAGCAGTACTTC; CDR3aa: CASSLAPQTYEQYF
v_gene: TRBV19; j_gene: TRBJ2-3; d_gene: .; CDR3nt: TGTGCCAGTAGTATTGACAGAGCCACAGATACGCAGTATTTT; CDR3aa: CASSIDRATDTQYF
v_gene: TRBV19; j_gene: TRBJ1-5; d_gene: TRBD1; CDR3nt: TGTGCCAGTAGTCTTAGGGGGCTGTATAGCAATCAGCCCCAGCATTTT; CDR3aa: CASSLRGLYSNQPQHF
v_gene: TRBV6-5; j_gene: TRBJ1-2; d_gene: .; CDR3nt: TGTGCCAGCAGTCCCTCGTCCGCCGCTCGAGATGGCTACACCTTC; CDR3aa: CASSPSSAARDGYTF
v_gene: TRBV7-8; j_gene: TRBJ1-6; d_gene: TRBD1; CDR3nt: TGTGCCAGCAGCTCTACACCGGGACAGAGGTACTCACCCCTCCACTTT; CDR3aa: CASSSTPGQRYSPLHF
v_gene: TRBV18; j_gene: TRBJ2-7; d_gene: TRBD1; CDR3nt: TGTGCCAGCTCACCACCTTCTACCAGGGGGCAGGCCGAGCAGTACTTC; CDR3aa: CASSPPSTRGQAEQYF
v_gene: TRBV11-2; j_gene: TRBJ2-3; d_gene: TRBD2; CDR3nt: TGTGCCAGCAGCTTAGTGCCACTAGCGGATACGCAGTATTTT; CDR3aa: CASSLVPLADTQYF
v_gene: TRBV30; j_gene: TRBJ2-7; d_gene: .; CDR3nt: TGTGCCTGGAGTGTACTTCAGGGTCTAGAGCAGTACTTC; CDR3aa: CAWSVLQGLEQYF
v_gene: TRBV5-4; j_gene: TRBJ1-4; d_gene: .; CDR3nt: TGTGCCAGCAGCCCAGGGGTTACTGCAACTAATGAAAAACTGTTTTTT; CDR3aa: CASSPGVTATNEKLFF
v_gene: TRBV12-5; j_gene: TRBJ2-3; d_gene: .; CDR3nt: TGTGCTAGTGGTGGGCGGCGGGGGCGCACAGATACGCAGTATTTT; CDR3aa: CASGGRRGRTDTQYF
v_gene: TRBV28; j_gene: TRBJ2-7; d_gene: .; CDR3nt: TGTGCCAGCAGTTGGACAGTAACTTCCTACGAGCAGTACTTC; CDR3aa: CASSWTVTSYEQYF
v_gene: TRBV5-6; j_gene: TRBJ1-1; d_gene: TRBD1; CDR3nt: TGTGCCAGCAGCGGGAGGGGACAGGGAGTTTCTGAAGCTTTCTTT; CDR3aa: CASSGRGQGVSEAFF
v_gene: TRBV5-1; j_gene: TRBJ2-1; d_gene: TRBD1; CDR3nt: TGCGCCAGCAGCTTGTCCAGGGGGATGGACAATGAGCAGTTCTTC; CDR3aa: CASSLSRGMDNEQFF
v_gene: TRBV29-1; j_gene: TRBJ2-5; d_gene: TRBD2; CDR3nt: TGCAGCGTTGAGGGGGGGGTGCAAGAGACCCAGTACTTC; CDR3aa: CSVEGGVQETQYF
v_gene: TRBV5-6; j_gene: TRBJ1-1; d_gene: .; CDR3nt: TGTGCCAGCAGTTGGGGAGCCATAACCCGGGGCACTGAAGCTTTCTTT; CDR3aa: CASSWGAITRGTEAFF
v_gene: TRBV4-2; j_gene: TRBJ2-2; d_gene: .; CDR3nt: TGTGCCAGCAGCCAAGAAGGGGGGGCCTGGACCGGGGAGCTGTTTTTT; CDR3aa: CASSQEGGAWTGELFF
v_gene: TRBV11-2; j_gene: TRBJ2-7; d_gene: .; CDR3nt: TGTGCCAGCAGCTTAGATTTACGGGGTCAGCAGTACTTC; CDR3aa: CASSLDLRGQQYF
v_gene: TRBV6-5; j_gene: TRBJ1-5; d_gene: TRBD1; CDR3nt: TGTGCCAGCAGCCGACAGGGAGGCAATCAGCCCCAGCATTTT; CDR3aa: CASSRQGGNQPQHF